The sequence of this T cell receptor (beta chain) was determined in a study of T-cell memory formation after mild COVID-19. General study points: Clones that contracted from day 15 to 85 had balanced CD4/CD8; later expanders were CD4+ biased.

Per the germline V gene, CDR1 is SGHDN and CDR2 is FVKESK. This CDR3 spans 13 amino acids. V dropped 1 base and J dropped 12 bases, with 13 bases sitting between them. This clonotype was recorded a few times. What it binds is unknown. TCRdb independently ran MiXCR on the 5' RACE reads; one entry per CDR3 protein. The sample has about 150,000 distinct CDR3 sequences; approximately 21% are singletons. The sample consisted of PBMCs or a T cell subset sorted from them (not recorded which). The TCR originated in an adult woman who had mild COVID-19 (a few samples of this study predate the infection). Cell type and time point are not known. This chain uses TRBV14 with TRBJ2-1; D gene ambiguous. CDR3 loop: CASSQAGAGVQFF. The CDR3 nucleotides read TGTGCCAGCAGCCAAGCAGGCGCCGGAGTGCAGTTCTTC.